These T cell receptor beta chains were read from a single sample in a study of T-cell reconstitution after alpha-beta-depleted transplantation in children. Each CDR3 protein is one row after TCRdb ran MiXCR on the PCR reads. In the table there are 500,000 to 650,000 distinct CDR3 sequences, over 10% of which are singletons. The sample consisted of PBMCs, mostly from graft donor cells, taken 360 days after TCRalphabeta/CD19-depleted stem cell transplant. The source is a male patient younger than 18 who had a stem cell transplant for acute myeloid leukemia, so the T cells may come from the graft donor. Each CDR3 is given with its conserved first and last residue. A D gene is named only where the DNA matches it firmly. Size values are once, few and many counts, or a class for expanded clones, and some rows have none.

size: -
D: -
length: 16
V: TRBV28
J: TRBJ2-1
DNA: TGTGCCAGCAGTAACGGGGGCCTTACTACCTACAATGAGCAGTTCTTC
CDR3: CASSNGGLTTYNEQFF

size: -
D: TRBD2
length: 14
V: TRBV7-3
J: TRBJ2-7
DNA: TGTGCCAGCAGCTTAAGCGGGAGTACGGGCGAGCAGTACTTC
CDR3: CASSLSGSTGEQYF

size: -
D: TRBD2
length: 16
V: TRBV20-1
J: TRBJ2-1
DNA: TGCAGTGCTTGTCATAGCGGGAGGAGCTCCTACAATGAGCAGTTCTTC
CDR3: CSACHSGRSSYNEQFF

size: -
D: -
length: 8
V: TRBV20-1
J: TRBJ2-7
DNA: TGCAGTGCAACCCCTCGGGACTTC
CDR3: CSATPRDF

size: -
D: -
length: 12
V: TRBV19
J: TRBJ2-3
DNA: TGTGCCAGTACCCAAGGGGGAGATACGCAGTATTTT
CDR3: CASTQGGDTQYF

size: many
D: TRBD1
length: 15
V: TRBV7-7
J: TRBJ2-2
DNA: TGTGCTAGCAGCTTGGACAGGGGATGCCCCGGGGAGCTGTTTTTT
CDR3: CASSLDRGCPGELFF

size: -
D: TRBD1
length: 15
V: TRBV6-5
J: TRBJ2-1
DNA: TGTGCCAGCAGTTCCGGGACAGGGGTCTACAATGAGCAGTTCTTC
CDR3: CASSSGTGVYNEQFF

size: many
D: -
length: 13
V: TRBV27
J: TRBJ2-2
DNA: TGTGCCAGCAGTTTTCAGGGTATCGGGGAGCTGTTTTTT
CDR3: CASSFQGIGELFF

size: many
D: TRBD1
length: 14
V: TRBV7-2
J: TRBJ2-7
DNA: TGTGCCAGCAGCTACTCAGGGGGCGGGTACGAGCAGTACTTC
CDR3: CASSYSGGGYEQYF

size: many
D: TRBD2
length: 16
V: TRBV6-5
J: TRBJ2-5
DNA: TGTGCCAGCAGTTCGCTTCAAACCAGCGGGAGTGAGACCCAGTACTTC
CDR3: CASSSLQTSGSETQYF

size: many
D: TRBD2
length: 13
V: TRBV29-1
J: TRBJ2-3
DNA: TGCAGCGTTGGCGGGAGGCACACAGATACGCAGTATTTT
CDR3: CSVGGRHTDTQYF

size: many
D: TRBD1
length: 15
V: TRBV12-3/TRBV12-4
J: TRBJ2-2
DNA: TGTGCCAGCAGTTTTCAGACAGGGGGGACCGGGGAGCTGTTTTTT
CDR3: CASSFQTGGTGELFF

size: few
D: TRBD2
length: 17
V: TRBV6-5
J: TRBJ2-1
DNA: TGTGCCAGCAGTTACTCAAGGCTAGCGGGACATCCTTCTGAGCAGTTCTTC
CDR3: CASSYSRLAGHPSEQFF

size: -
D: TRBD2
length: 15
V: TRBV20-1
J: TRBJ2-5
DNA: TGCAGTGCTAGACCACTAGCGGAGCCCCAAGAGACCCAGTACTTC
CDR3: CSARPLAEPQETQYF

size: many
D: -
length: 13
V: TRBV29-1
J: TRBJ1-2
DNA: TGCAGCGTTGCTGGGGGGGCGATCTATGGCTACACCTTC
CDR3: CSVAGGAIYGYTF

size: -
D: -
length: 18
V: TRBV4-3
J: TRBJ2-5
DNA: TGCGCCAGCAGCCAAGGGAGGCGTGCCAGGGGTGACCAAGAGACCCAGTACTTC
CDR3: CASSQGRRARGDQETQYF

size: -
D: -
length: 14
V: TRBV29-1
J: TRBJ2-7
DNA: TGCAGCGTTGAAGGACTAGAGGCCAGTTACGAGCAGTACTTC
CDR3: CSVEGLEASYEQYF

size: -
D: -
length: 14
V: TRBV18
J: TRBJ2-1
DNA: TGTGCCAGCTCACCCCTCGCCCAATACAATGAGCAGTTCTTC
CDR3: CASSPLAQYNEQFF

size: -
D: TRBD1
length: 13
V: TRBV20-1
J: TRBJ1-6
DNA: TGCAGTGCTCTGGACAGGGTTAATTCACCCCTCCACTTT
CDR3: CSALDRVNSPLHF

size: -
D: TRBD1
length: 15
V: TRBV7-2
J: TRBJ2-7
DNA: TGTGCCAGCAGCCACTGGGGACAGGGGGCCTACGAGCAGTACTTC
CDR3: CASSHWGQGAYEQYF

size: few
D: TRBD1
length: 14
V: TRBV28
J: TRBJ1-2
DNA: TGTGCCAGCAGACCCGACAGGGTTGGCTATGGCTACACCTTC
CDR3: CASRPDRVGYGYTF

size: few
D: -
length: 12
V: TRBV12-3/TRBV12-4
J: TRBJ1-4
DNA: TGTGCCAGCAGCTTAGCCAGTGAAAAACTGTTTTTT
CDR3: CASSLASEKLFF

size: many
D: -
length: 15
V: TRBV4-3
J: TRBJ2-5
DNA: TGCGCCAGCAGCCAAGATTGGGGGGTTCAAGAGACCCAGTACTTC
CDR3: CASSQDWGVQETQYF

size: few
D: -
length: 15
V: TRBV6-2/TRBV6-3
J: TRBJ2-2
DNA: TGTGCCAGCAGTTATGGGGGGAGAAATACCGGGGAGCTGTTTTTT
CDR3: CASSYGGRNTGELFF

size: -
D: -
length: 17
V: TRBV28
J: TRBJ2-7
DNA: TGTGCCAGCAGCTGCGTGGGGCGCGGACAGGAGGGCCACGAGCAGTACTTC
CDR3: CASSCVGRGQEGHEQYF

size: few
D: TRBD2
length: 15
V: TRBV7-6
J: TRBJ2-1
DNA: TGTGCCAGCGGAACCCGTCCGGGACTAGCGCATGAGCAGTTCTTC
CDR3: CASGTRPGLAHEQFF

size: few
D: -
length: 13
V: TRBV7-2
J: TRBJ2-7
DNA: TGTGCCAGCAGCTTAGTTCAGGGCAGGGAGCAGTACTTC
CDR3: CASSLVQGREQYF

size: -
D: -
length: 14
V: TRBV29-1
J: TRBJ1-2
DNA: TGCAGCGTTGAGATGTGGCAGGGGTTCTATGGCTACACCTTC
CDR3: CSVEMWQGFYGYTF

size: many
D: -
length: 11
V: TRBV29-1
J: TRBJ2-4
DNA: TGCAGCGTTGACCGGGACTCTCGGCCGTACTTC
CDR3: CSVDRDSRPYF

size: many
D: -
length: 11
V: TRBV20-1
J: TRBJ2-1
DNA: TGCAGTGTACCGGACTACAATGAGCAGTTCTTC
CDR3: CSVPDYNEQFF

size: -
D: TRBD1
length: 14
V: TRBV5-1
J: TRBJ2-4
DNA: TGCGCCAGCCGGCAGGCAGGGGGCAAAAACATTCAGTACTTC
CDR3: CASRQAGGKNIQYF

size: -
D: TRBD1
length: 12
V: TRBV10-3
J: TRBJ2-3
DNA: TGTGCCATCAGTCCAGGGGGACATACGCAGTATTTT
CDR3: CAISPGGHTQYF

size: -
D: TRBD2
length: 16
V: TRBV5-1
J: TRBJ2-3
DNA: TGCGCCAGCAGCGGCGGGACTAGCGGGTTCACAGATACGCAGTATTTT
CDR3: CASSGGTSGFTDTQYF

size: many
D: TRBD2
length: 15
V: TRBV20-1
J: TRBJ2-7
DNA: TGCAGTGCTAGAGATACCGCGGGAGGGGTTTACGAGCAGTACTTC
CDR3: CSARDTAGGVYEQYF

size: -
D: -
length: 15
V: TRBV6-1
J: TRBJ1-5
DNA: TGTGCCAGCAGTCTTGTGGGCAGGGTCAATCAGCCCCAGCATTTT
CDR3: CASSLVGRVNQPQHF

size: few
D: -
length: 16
V: TRBV29-1
J: TRBJ2-1
DNA: TGCAGCGTTGAACCCCGGGGAGACAACCTTAGGGATGAGCAGTTCTTC
CDR3: CSVEPRGDNLRDEQFF

size: -
D: -
length: 14
V: TRBV20-1
J: TRBJ2-1
DNA: TGCAGTGCTAGGCGGGACAGTTACTGGAATGAGCAGTTCTTC
CDR3: CSARRDSYWNEQFF

size: few
D: TRBD2
length: 16
V: TRBV29-1
J: TRBJ2-1
DNA: TGCAGCGTTGACCCGACTAGCGGGGCCACAAGGAATGAGCAGTTCTTC
CDR3: CSVDPTSGATRNEQFF

size: few
D: -
length: 13
V: TRBV7-9
J: TRBJ1-1
DNA: TGTGCCAGCAGCCCTACATCCTACACTGAAGCTTTCTTT
CDR3: CASSPTSYTEAFF

size: -
D: TRBD1
length: 18
V: TRBV4-3
J: TRBJ2-3
DNA: TGCGCCAGCAGCTACCTGGCAGGGGGCGGTGAAAGCACAGATACGCAGTATTTT
CDR3: CASSYLAGGGESTDTQYF

size: -
D: -
length: 16
V: TRBV5-1
J: TRBJ1-1
DNA: TGCGCCAGCAGCTTGGCAGTGGCGGGGTTGAACACTGAAGCTTTCTTT
CDR3: CASSLAVAGLNTEAFF

size: few
D: TRBD1
length: 15
V: TRBV12-3/TRBV12-4
J: TRBJ2-2
DNA: TGTGCCAGCAGATACTGGACAGGGCCCACCGGGGAGCTGTTTTTT
CDR3: CASRYWTGPTGELFF

size: many
D: TRBD1
length: 14
V: TRBV29-1
J: TRBJ2-7
DNA: TGCAGCGCAAACACAGGGGGGCAATCCTACGAGCAGTACTTC
CDR3: CSANTGGQSYEQYF

size: -
D: TRBD1
length: 17
V: TRBV4-3
J: TRBJ2-3
DNA: TGCGCCAGCAGCCAGGTCCGCACAGGGGGCTACACAGATACGCAGTATTTT
CDR3: CASSQVRTGGYTDTQYF

size: many
D: -
length: 13
V: TRBV29-1
J: TRBJ1-1
DNA: TGCAGCGTTGGACAAATTTTGAACACTGAAGCTTTCTTT
CDR3: CSVGQILNTEAFF

size: few
D: -
length: 16
V: TRBV5-5
J: TRBJ2-1
DNA: TGTGCCAGCAGCATGTTCCCCAGCGGGGACAACAATGAGCAGTTCTTC
CDR3: CASSMFPSGDNNEQFF

size: many
D: TRBD2
length: 15
V: TRBV5-6
J: TRBJ2-5
DNA: TGTGCCAGCAGCTTGTCTCAGCGGGACGGAGAGACCCAGTACTTC
CDR3: CASSLSQRDGETQYF

size: -
D: -
length: 11
V: TRBV28
J: TRBJ1-1
DNA: TGTGCCAGCAGTTTGGGGGGACAAGCTTTCTTT
CDR3: CASSLGGQAFF

size: many
D: TRBD2
length: 18
V: TRBV7-6
J: TRBJ2-5
DNA: TGTGCCAGCAGCTTAAGGCCTAGCGGGCGAGTAGGGAAAGAGACCCAGTACTTC
CDR3: CASSLRPSGRVGKETQYF

size: -
D: -
length: 11
V: TRBV20-1
J: TRBJ2-5
DNA: TGCAGTTCCAGTACGATAGAGACCCAGTACTTC
CDR3: CSSSTIETQYF